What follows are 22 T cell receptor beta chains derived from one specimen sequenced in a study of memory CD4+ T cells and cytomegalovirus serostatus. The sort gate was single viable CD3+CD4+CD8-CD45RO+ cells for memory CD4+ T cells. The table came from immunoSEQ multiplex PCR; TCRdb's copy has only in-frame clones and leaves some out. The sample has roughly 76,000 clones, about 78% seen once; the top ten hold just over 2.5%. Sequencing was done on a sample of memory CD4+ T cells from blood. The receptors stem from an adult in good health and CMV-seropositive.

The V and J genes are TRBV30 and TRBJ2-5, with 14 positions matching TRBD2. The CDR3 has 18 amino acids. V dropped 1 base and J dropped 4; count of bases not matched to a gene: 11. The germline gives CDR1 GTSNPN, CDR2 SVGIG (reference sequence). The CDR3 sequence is CAWSAGTSGRRARETQYF. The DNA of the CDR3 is TGTGCCTGGAGTGCCGGGACTAGCGGGAGAAGAGCGAGAGAGACCCAGTACTTC. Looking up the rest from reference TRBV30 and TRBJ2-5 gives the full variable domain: SQTIHQWPATLVQPVGSPLSLECTVEGTSNPNLYWYRQAAGRGLQLLFYSVGIGQISSEVPQNLSASRPQDRQFILSSKKLLLSDSGFYLCAWSAGTSGRRARETQYFGPGTRLLVL.

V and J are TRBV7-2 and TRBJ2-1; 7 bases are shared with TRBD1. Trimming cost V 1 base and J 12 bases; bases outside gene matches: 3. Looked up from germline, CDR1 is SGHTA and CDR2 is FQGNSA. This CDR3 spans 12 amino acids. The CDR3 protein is CASSLVRQGQFF. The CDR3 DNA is TGTGCCAGCAGCTTAGTCAGACAGGGGCAGTTCTTC.

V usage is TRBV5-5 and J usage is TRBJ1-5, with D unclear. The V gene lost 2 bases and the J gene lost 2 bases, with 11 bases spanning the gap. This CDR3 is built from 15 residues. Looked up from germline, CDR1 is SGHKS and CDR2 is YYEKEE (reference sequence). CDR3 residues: CASSLGPYGNQPQHF. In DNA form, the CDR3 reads TGTGCCAGCAGCTTAGGGCCCTATGGCAATCAGCCCCAGCATTTT.

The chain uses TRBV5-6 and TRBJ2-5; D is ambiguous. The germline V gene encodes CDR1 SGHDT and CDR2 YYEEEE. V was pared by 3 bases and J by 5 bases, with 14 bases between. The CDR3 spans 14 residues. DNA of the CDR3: TGTGCCAGCAGCTATCCTTCTGTGGAGGAGACCCAGTACTTC. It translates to CASSYPSVEETQYF.

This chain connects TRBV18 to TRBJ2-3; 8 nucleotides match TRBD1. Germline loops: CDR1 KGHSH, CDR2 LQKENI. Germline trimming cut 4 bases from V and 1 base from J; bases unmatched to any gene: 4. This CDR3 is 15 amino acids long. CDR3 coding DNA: TGTGCCAGCTCACTAGACAGGGGTGGCACAGATACGCAGTATTTT. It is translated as CASSLDRGGTDTQYF.

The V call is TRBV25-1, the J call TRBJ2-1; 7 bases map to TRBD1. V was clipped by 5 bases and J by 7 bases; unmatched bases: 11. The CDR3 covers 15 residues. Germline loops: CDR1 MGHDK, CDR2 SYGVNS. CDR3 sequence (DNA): TGTGCCAGCAGTATAGGGCAGGGGGAAAAGAATGAGCAGTTCTTC. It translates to CASSIGQGEKNEQFF.

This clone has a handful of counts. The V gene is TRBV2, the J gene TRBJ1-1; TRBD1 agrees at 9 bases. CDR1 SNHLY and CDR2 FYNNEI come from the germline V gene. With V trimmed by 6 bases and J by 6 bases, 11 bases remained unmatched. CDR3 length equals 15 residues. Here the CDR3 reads CASSVRRQGGSEAFF. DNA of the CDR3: TGTGCCAGCAGCGTCAGGAGACAGGGGGGGTCTGAAGCTTTCTTT.

The CDR3 DNA follows: TGTGCCAGCGGCAACAACAGGGAAGGTCGTGCAGCTTTCTTT. This translates into CASGNNREGRAAFF. The chain recombines TRBV28 with TRBJ1-1, with D maybe TRBD1 (6 bases). The CDR3 length is 14 residues. The V gene lost 8 bases and the J gene lost 10 bases, with 23 bases spanning the gap. Per germline, CDR1 MDHEN and CDR2 SYDVKM.

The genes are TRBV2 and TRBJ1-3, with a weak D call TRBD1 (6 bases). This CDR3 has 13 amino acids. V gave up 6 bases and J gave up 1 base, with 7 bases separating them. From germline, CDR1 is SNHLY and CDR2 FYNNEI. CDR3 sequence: CASRGTSGNTIYF. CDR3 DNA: TGTGCCAGCAGAGGGACATCTGGAAACACCATATATTTT.

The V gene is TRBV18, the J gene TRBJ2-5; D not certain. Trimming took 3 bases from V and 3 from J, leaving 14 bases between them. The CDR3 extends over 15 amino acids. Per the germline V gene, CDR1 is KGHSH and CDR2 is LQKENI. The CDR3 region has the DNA TGTGCCAGCTCACCCCCCAATCGAAACGAAGAGACCCAGTACTTC. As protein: CASSPPNRNEETQYF. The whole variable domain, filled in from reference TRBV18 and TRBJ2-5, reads NAGVMQNPRHLVRRRGQEARLRCSPMKGHSHVYWYRQLPEEGLKFMVYLQKENIIDESGMPKERFSAEFPKEGPSILRIQQVVRGDSAAYFCASSPPNRNEETQYFGPGTRLLVL.

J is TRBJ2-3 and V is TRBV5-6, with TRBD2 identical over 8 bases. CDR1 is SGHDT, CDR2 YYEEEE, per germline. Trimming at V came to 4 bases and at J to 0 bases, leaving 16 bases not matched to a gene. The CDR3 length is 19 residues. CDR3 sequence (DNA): TGTGCCAGCAGCCCGTTAGCAGCGGGAGTCGAAAGGAGCACAGATACGCAGTATTTT. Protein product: CASSPLAAGVERSTDTQYF.

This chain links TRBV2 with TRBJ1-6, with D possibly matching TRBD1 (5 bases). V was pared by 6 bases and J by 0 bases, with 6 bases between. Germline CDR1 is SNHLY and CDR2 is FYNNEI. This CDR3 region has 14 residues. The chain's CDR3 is CASSRDSYNSPLHF. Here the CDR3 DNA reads TGTGCCAGCAGCAGGGACTCCTATAATTCACCCCTCCACTTT.

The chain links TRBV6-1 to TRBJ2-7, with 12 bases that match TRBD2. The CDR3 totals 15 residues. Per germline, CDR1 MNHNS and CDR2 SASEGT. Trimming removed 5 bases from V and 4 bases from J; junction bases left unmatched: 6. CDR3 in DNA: TGTGCCAGCAGTCCACTAGCGGGAGGCACTTACGAGCAGTACGTC. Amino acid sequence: CASSPLAGGTYEQYV.

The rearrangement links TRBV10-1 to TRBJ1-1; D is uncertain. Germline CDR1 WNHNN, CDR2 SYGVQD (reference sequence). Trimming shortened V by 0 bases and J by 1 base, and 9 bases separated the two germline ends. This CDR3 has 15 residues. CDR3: CASSESSDTNTEAFF. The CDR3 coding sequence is TGCGCCAGCAGTGAGTCTTCCGACACGAACACTGAAGCTTTCTTT.

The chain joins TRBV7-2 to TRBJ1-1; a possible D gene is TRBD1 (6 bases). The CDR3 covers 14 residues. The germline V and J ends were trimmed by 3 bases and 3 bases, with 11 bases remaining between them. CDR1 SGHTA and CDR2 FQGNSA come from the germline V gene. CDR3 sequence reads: CASSFMGADTEAFF. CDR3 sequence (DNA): TGTGCCAGCAGCTTCATGGGGGCCGACACTGAAGCTTTCTTT.

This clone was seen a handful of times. The chain's CDR3 is CASSLSLGSDTQYF. The CDR3 bases are TGTGCCAGCAGCTTATCGCTCGGCTCAGATACGCAGTATTTT. The chain employs TRBV7-2 and TRBJ2-3; D remains unclear. The ends were cut back, 2 bases at V and 4 bases at J, with 10 bases in the middle. The CDR3 is made up of 14 amino acids. Germline V gene data show CDR1 as SGHTA and CDR2 as FQGNSA.

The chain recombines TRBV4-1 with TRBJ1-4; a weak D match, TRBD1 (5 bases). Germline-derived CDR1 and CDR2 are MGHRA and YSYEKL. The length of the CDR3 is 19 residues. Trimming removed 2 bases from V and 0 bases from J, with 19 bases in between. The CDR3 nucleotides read TGCGCCAGCAGCCAACCCCGAACCAGGGAACCCGCAACTAATGAAAAACTGTTTTTT. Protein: CASSQPRTREPATNEKLFF.

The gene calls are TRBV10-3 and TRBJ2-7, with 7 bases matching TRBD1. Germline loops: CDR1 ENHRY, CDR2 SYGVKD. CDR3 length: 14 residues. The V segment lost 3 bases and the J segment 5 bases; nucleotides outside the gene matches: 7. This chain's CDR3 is CAISDDRVGHEQYF. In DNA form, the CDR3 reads TGTGCCATCAGTGATGACAGGGTGGGCCACGAGCAGTACTTC.

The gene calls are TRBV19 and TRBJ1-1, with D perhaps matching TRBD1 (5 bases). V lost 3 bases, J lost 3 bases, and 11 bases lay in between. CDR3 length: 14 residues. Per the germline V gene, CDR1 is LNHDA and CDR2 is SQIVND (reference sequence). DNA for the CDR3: TGTGCCAGTAGTATGGCGGGGGGGTACACTGAAGCTTTCTTT. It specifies CASSMAGGYTEAFF. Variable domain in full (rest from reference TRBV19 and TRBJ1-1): DGGITQSPKYLFRKEGQNVTLSCEQNLNHDAMYWYRQDPGQGLRLIYYSQIVNDFQKGDIAEGYSVSREKKESFPLTVTSAQKNPTAFYLCASSMAGGYTEAFFGQGTRLTVV.

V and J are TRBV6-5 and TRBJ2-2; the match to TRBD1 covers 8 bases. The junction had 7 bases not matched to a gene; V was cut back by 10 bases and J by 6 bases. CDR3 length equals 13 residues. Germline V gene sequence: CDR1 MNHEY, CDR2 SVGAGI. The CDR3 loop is CATQTGDAGELFF. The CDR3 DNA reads TGTGCCACCCAGACAGGGGATGCCGGGGAGCTGTTTTTT.

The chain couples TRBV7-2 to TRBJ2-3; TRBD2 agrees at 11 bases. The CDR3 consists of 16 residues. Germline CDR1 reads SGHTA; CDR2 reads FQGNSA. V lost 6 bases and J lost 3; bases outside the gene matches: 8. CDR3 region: CASRPGTSGETDTQYF. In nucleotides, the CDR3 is TGTGCCAGCAGACCCGGGACTAGCGGCGAGACAGATACGCAGTATTTT.

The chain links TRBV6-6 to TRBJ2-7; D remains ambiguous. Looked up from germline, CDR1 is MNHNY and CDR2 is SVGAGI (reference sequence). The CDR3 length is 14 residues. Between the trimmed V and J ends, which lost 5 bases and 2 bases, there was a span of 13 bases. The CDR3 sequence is CASSRNDIPYEQYF. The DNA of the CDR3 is TGTGCCAGCAGTCGTAATGACATTCCCTACGAGCAGTACTTC.